Following are 9 T cell receptor beta chains from one sample sequenced in a study of blood T cells in healthy people across ages. Combining a sample-barcoded 5' primer with a J-beta primer mix, a second PCR ran for roughly 7 to 12 cycles. Via MiXCR, TCRdb re-called the 5' RACE reads, giving one row per CDR3 protein. Of more than 1,400,000 distinct CDR3 sequences listed, 42% were seen once; the top ten hold 7.9%. The sequencing sample was made of blood. These TCRs come from a woman aged 18-29 years in good health.

This clonotype was found a few times. The genes are TRBV20-1 and TRBJ2-7; 10 bases line up with TRBD1. The CDR3 loop spans 14 amino acids. V lost 6 bases, J lost 3 bases, and 8 bases stayed unmatched. Germline V gene lookup returns CDR1 DFQATT and CDR2 SNEGSKA (reference sequence). CDR3 residues: CSAGRRDRGYEQYF. In DNA, the CDR3 is TGCAGTGCAGGAAGGCGGGACAGGGGCTACGAGCAGTACTTC.

The chain carries TRBV5-1 and TRBJ2-3; 11 positions agree with TRBD2. Per germline, CDR1 SGHRS and CDR2 YFSETQ. This CDR3 contains 16 residues. V shed 4 bases, J shed 0 bases, and the junction held 4 bases outside the gene matches. CDR3 coding DNA: TGCGCCAGCAGCGTGGGACTAGCGGCTAGCACAGATACGCAGTATTTT. It translates to CASSVGLAASTDTQYF.

The chain is built from TRBV30 and TRBJ2-7; possible D gene TRBD1, 6 bases. The J call may be wrong; the DNA end is better matched by TRBJ2-4. Germline loops: CDR1 GTSNPN, CDR2 SVGIG (reference sequence). The CDR3 contains 12 residues. The CDR3 nucleotides are TGTGCCTGGACGGACAGAGAAAACATTCAGTACTTC. It yields the protein CAWTDRENIQYF.

In this sample, this clonotype turned up a few times. This chain uses TRBV2 with TRBJ2-5; D unclear. Per the germline V gene, CDR1 is SNHLY and CDR2 is FYNNEI. The ends were cut back, 6 bases at V and 2 bases at J, with 10 bases in the middle. This CDR3 region has 13 residues. The CDR3 reads CASSDLIQETQYF. The CDR3 bases are TGTGCCAGCAGCGACCTTATACAAGAGACCCAGTACTTC.

The chain carries TRBV4-1 and TRBJ2-1; 9 nucleotides match TRBD2. Germline V gene sequence: CDR1 MGHRA, CDR2 YSYEKL. The CDR3 totals 18 residues. With 1 base clipped from V and 6 bases from J, the junction kept 13 bases outside the gene matches. CDR3 DNA sequence: TGCGCCAGCAGCCAAGTAGGGGGCCGGCTAGCGGGACTCAATGAGCAGTTCTTC. Encoded protein: CASSQVGGRLAGLNEQFF.

The chain joins TRBV20-1 to TRBJ2-5; D is undetermined. The end of the DNA aligns better with TRBJ2-7, so the J call may be wrong. The CDR3 totals 12 residues. Germline assignment: CDR1 DFQATT and CDR2 SNEGSKA (reference sequence). The CDR3 protein is CSVLENRDEQYF. The CDR3 DNA follows: TGCAGTGTCCTGGAAAACCGAGACGAGCAGTACTTC.

The chain joins TRBV25-1 to TRBJ2-2; tentative D call: TRBD1 (6 bases). The V and J ends lost 4 bases and 5 bases respectively, with 17 bases between them. From germline, CDR1 is MGHDK and CDR2 SYGVNS. The CDR3 is 16 residues long. DNA of the CDR3: TGTGCCAGCAGTGCCTGGGACACCCACACGACCGGGGAGCTGTTTTTT. It specifies CASSAWDTHTTGELFF.

V usage is TRBV12-3 or TRBV12-4 and J usage is TRBJ1-1; perhaps TRBD1 as D (5 bases). The CDR3 contains 14 residues. Deletions cut 6 bases from V and 3 bases from J, with 14 bases between. The CDR3: CASSPGTGHTEAFF. Here the CDR3 DNA reads TGTGCCAGCAGCCCGGGGACTGGGCACACTGAAGCTTTCTTT.

This clonotype was seen more than once but under ten times. V usage is TRBV12-3 or TRBV12-4 and J usage is TRBJ2-1; the match to TRBD1 covers 7 bases. The CDR3 runs to 14 residues. With 2 bases clipped from V and 9 bases from J, the junction kept 7 bases outside the gene matches. CDR3 protein: CASSLQGVKREQFF. The CDR3 DNA follows: TGTGCCAGCAGTTTACAGGGGGTTAAGCGTGAGCAGTTCTTC.